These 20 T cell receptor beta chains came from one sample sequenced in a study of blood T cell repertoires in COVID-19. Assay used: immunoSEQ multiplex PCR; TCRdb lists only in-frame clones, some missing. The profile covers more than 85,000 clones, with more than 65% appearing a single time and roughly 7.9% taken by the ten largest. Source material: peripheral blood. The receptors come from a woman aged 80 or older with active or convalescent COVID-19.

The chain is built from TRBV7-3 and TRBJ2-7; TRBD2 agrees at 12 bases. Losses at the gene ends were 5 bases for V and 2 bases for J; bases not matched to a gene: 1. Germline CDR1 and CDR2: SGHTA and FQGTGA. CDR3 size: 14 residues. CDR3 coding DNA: TGTGCCAGCAGCCGACTAGCGGGAGCCTACGAGCAGTACTTC. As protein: CASSRLAGAYEQYF.

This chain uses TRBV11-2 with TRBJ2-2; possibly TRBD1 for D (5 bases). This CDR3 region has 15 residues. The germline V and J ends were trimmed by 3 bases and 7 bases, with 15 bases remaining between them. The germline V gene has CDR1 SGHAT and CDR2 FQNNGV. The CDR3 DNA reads TGTGCCAGCAGCTTCGGTACAGGAAGGGGCGGGGAGCTGTTTTTT. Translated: CASSFGTGRGGELFF.

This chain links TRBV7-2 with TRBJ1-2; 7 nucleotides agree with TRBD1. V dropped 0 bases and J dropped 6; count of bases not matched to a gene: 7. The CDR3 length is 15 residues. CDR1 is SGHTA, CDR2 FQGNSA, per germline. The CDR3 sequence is CASSLASGTADGYTF. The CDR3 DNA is TGTGCCAGCAGCTTAGCCTCCGGGACAGCGGATGGCTACACCTTC.

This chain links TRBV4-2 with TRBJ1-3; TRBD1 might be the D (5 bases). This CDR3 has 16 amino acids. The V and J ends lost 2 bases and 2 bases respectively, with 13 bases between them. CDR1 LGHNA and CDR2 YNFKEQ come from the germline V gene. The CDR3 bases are TGTGCCAGCAGCCAATTTCGGGGGAGCACTGGAAACACCATATATTTT. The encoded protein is CASSQFRGSTGNTIYF.

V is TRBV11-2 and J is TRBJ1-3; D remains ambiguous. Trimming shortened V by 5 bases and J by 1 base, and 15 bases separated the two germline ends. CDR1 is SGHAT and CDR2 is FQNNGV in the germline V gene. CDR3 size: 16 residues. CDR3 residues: CASSRGWVSSGNTIYF. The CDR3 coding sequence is TGTGCCAGCAGCCGCGGCTGGGTTTCGTCTGGAAACACCATATATTTT.

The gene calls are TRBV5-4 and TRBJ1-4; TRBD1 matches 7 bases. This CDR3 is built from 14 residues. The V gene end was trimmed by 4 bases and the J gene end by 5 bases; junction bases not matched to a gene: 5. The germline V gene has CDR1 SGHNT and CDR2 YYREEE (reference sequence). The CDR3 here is CASSRDSSNEKLFF. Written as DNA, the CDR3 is TGTGCCAGCAGCCGGGACAGCTCAAATGAAAAACTGTTTTTT.

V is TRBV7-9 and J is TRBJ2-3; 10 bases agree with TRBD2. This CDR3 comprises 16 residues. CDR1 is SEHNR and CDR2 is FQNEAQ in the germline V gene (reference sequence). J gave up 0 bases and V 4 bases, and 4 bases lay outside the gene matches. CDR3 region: CASSSRAGGSTDTQYF. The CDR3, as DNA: TGTGCCAGCAGCTCACGAGCGGGAGGGAGCACAGATACGCAGTATTTT.

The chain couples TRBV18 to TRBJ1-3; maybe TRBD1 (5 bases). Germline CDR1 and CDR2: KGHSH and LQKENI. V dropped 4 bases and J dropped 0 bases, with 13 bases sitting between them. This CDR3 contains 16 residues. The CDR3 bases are TGTGCCAGCTCACGGGGCCAGACCCACTCTGGAAACACCATATATTTT. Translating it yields CASSRGQTHSGNTIYF.

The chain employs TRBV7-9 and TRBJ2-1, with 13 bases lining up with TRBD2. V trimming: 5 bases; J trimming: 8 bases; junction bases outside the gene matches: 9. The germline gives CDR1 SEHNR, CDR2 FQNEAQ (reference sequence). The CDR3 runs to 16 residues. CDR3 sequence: CASSLSPLAGGDEQFF. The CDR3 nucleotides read TGTGCCAGCAGCCTTTCCCCACTAGCGGGAGGGGATGAGCAGTTCTTC.

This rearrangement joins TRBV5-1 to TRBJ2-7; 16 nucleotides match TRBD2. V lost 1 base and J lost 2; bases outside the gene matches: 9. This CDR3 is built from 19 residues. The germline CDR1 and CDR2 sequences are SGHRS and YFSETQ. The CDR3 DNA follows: TGCGCCAGCAGCTTGAGCGGGACTAGCGGGAGGGCCGACACCTACGAGCAGTACTTC. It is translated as CASSLSGTSGRADTYEQYF.

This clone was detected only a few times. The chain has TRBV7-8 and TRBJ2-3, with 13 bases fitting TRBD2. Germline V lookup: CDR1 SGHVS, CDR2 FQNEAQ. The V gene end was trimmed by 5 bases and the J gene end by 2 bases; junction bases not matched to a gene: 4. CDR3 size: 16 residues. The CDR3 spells CASSRGLAGNTDTQYF. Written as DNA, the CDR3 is TGTGCCAGCAGCAGGGGACTAGCGGGAAACACAGATACGCAGTATTTT.

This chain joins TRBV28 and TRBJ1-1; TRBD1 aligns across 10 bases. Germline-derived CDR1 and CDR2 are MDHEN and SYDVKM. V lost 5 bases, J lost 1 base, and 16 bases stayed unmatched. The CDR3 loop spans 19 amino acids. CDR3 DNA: TGTGCCAGCAGTCCCCCCCCAAAGACAGGGGGCGTGCGGAACACTGAAGCTTTCTTT. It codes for CASSPPPKTGGVRNTEAFF.

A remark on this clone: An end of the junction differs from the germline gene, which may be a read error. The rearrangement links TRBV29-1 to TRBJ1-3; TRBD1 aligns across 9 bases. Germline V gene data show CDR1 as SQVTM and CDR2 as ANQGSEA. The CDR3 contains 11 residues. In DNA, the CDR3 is TGCAGCGTTTCGTACGGGACAGGGATTTTCTTT. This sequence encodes CSVSYGTGIFF.

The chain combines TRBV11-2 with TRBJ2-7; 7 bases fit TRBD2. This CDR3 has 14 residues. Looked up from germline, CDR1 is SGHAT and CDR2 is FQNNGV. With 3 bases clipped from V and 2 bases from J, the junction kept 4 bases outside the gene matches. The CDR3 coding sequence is TGTGCCAGCAGCTTGGCCGGGACTACCTACGAGCAGTACTTC. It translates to CASSLAGTTYEQYF.

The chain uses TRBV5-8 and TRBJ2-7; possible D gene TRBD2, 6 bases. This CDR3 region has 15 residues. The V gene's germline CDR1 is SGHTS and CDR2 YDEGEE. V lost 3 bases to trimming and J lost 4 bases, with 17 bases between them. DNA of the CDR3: TGTGCCAGCAGCTCGCCGGAGGGGCTATTTTACGAGCAGTACTTC. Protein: CASSSPEGLFYEQYF.

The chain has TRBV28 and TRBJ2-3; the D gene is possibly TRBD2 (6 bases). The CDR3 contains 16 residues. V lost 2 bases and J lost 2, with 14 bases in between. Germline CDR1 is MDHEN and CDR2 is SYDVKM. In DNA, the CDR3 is TGTGCCAGCAGTTTAGGGAGGCTACGCCTCACAGATACGCAGTATTTT. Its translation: CASSLGRLRLTDTQYF.

This CDR3 is CATSRMTSGISTDTQYF. The CDR3 coding sequence is TGTGCCACCAGCAGGATGACTAGCGGGATAAGCACAGATACGCAGTATTTT. The chain recombines TRBV15 with TRBJ2-3; 11 bases align to TRBD2. There are 17 residues in the CDR3. Germline lookup yields CDR1 LNHNV and CDR2 YYDKDF (reference sequence). Trimming removed 3 bases from V and 0 bases from J; junction bases left unmatched: 5.

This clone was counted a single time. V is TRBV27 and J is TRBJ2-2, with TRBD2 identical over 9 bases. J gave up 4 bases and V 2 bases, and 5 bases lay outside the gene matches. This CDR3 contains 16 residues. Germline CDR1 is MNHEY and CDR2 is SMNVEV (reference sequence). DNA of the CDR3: TGTGCCAGCAGTTTAAGCGGGGGGCTCCCCACCGGGGAGCTGTTTTTT. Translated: CASSLSGGLPTGELFF.

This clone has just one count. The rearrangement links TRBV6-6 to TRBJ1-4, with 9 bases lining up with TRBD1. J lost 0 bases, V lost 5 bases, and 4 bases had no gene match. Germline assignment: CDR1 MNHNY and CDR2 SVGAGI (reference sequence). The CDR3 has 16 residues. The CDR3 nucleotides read TGTGCCAGCAGTAAGGGACAGGGAACAACTAATGAAAAACTGTTTTTT. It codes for CASSKGQGTTNEKLFF.

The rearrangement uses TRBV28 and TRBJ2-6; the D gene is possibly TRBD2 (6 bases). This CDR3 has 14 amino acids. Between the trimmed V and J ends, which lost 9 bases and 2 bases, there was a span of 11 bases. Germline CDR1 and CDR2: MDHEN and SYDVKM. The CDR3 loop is CASLRRAGANVLTF. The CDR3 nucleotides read TGTGCCAGTCTAAGGAGGGCTGGGGCCAACGTCCTGACTTTC.